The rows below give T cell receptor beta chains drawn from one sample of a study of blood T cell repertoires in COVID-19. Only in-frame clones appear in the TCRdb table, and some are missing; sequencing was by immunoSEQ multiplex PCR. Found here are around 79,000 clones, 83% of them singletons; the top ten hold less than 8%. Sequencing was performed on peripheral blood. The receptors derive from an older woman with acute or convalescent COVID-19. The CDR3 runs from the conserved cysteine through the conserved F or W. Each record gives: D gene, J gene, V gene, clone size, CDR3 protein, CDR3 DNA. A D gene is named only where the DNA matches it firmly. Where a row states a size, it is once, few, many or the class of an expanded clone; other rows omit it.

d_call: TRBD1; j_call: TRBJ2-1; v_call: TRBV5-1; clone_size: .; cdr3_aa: CASSVGQVGYNEQFF; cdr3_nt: TGCGCCAGCAGCGTTGGACAGGTGGGCTACAATGAGCAGTTCTTC
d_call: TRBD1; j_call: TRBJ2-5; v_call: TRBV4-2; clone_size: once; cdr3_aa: CASSQNRGRETQYF; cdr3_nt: TGTGCCAGCAGCCAGAACAGGGGCCGAGAGACCCAGTACTTC
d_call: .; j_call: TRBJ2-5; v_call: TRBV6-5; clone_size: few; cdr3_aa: CASSYSPGYQETQYF; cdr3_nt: TGTGCCAGCAGTTACTCCCCAGGGTACCAAGAGACCCAGTACTTC
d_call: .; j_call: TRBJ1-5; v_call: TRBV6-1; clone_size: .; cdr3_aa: CASSEVKRGNQPQHF; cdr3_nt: TGTGCCAGCAGTGAAGTGAAGAGGGGCAATCAGCCCCAGCATTTT
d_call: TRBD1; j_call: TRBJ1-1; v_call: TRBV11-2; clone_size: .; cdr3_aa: CASSRQGGNTEAFF; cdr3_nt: TGTGCCAGCAGCCGACAGGGGGGGAACACTGAAGCTTTCTTT
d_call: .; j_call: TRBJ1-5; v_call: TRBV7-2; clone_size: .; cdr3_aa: CASSLMGREGQPQHF; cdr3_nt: TGTGCCAGCAGCTTAATGGGCAGGGAAGGCCAGCCCCAGCATTTT
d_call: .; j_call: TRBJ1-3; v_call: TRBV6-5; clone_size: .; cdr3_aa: CASSYKESGNTIYF; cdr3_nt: TGTGCCAGCAGTTACAAAGAGTCTGGAAACACCATATATTTT
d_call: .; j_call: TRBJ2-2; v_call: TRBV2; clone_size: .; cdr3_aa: CASNRLGAGELFF; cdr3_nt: TGTGCCAGCAACCGACTGGGAGCCGGGGAGCTGTTTTTT
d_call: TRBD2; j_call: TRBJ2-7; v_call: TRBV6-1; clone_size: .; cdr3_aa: CASSEFRLAGGPIHEQYF; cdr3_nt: TGTGCCAGCAGTGAATTTAGGCTAGCGGGGGGTCCTATCCACGAGCAGTACTTC
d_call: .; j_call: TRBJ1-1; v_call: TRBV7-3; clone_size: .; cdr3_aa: CASSFFGRVTEAFF; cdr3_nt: TGTGCCAGCAGCTTTTTTGGCAGGGTCACTGAAGCTTTCTTT
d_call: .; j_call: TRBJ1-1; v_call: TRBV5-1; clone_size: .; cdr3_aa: CASSLGADKNEAFF; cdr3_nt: TGCGCCAGCAGCTTGGGGGCGGACAAGAATGAAGCTTTCTTT
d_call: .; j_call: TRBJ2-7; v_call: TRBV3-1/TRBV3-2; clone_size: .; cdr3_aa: CASSQDQGYEQYF; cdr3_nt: TGTGCCAGCAGCCAAGATCAGGGCTACGAGCAGTACTTC
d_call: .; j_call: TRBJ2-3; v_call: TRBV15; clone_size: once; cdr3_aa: CATSREGGVTDTQYF; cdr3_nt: TGTGCCACCAGCAGAGAAGGCGGGGTCACAGATACGCAGTATTTT
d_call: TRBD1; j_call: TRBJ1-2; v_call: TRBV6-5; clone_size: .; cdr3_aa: CASSTPGTGGYGYTF; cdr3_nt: TGTGCCAGCAGTACCCCTGGGACAGGGGGATATGGCTACACCTTC
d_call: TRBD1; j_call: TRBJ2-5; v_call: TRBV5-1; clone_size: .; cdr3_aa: CASSSDRGKQETQYF; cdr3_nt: TGCGCCAGCAGCTCGGACAGGGGGAAACAAGAGACCCAGTACTTC
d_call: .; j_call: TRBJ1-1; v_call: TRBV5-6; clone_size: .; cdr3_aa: CASSLRQGQGTEAFF; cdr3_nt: TGTGCCAGCAGCTTACGGCAGGGCCAGGGCACTGAAGCTTTCTTT
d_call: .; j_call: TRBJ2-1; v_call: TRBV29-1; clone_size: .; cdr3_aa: CSLSPLGGPEQFF; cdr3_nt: TGCAGCCTCTCCCCTCTCGGGGGGCCTGAGCAGTTCTTC
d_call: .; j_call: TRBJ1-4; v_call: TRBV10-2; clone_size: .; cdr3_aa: CASSETGIEKLFF; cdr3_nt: TGCGCCAGCAGCGAAACAGGGATAGAAAAACTGTTTTTT
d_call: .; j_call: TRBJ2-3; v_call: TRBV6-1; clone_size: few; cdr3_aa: CAIREDQGWWVEDSDTQYF; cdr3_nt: TGTGCCATCCGTGAAGATCAGGGGTGGTGGGTGGAAGATTCAGATACGCAGTATTTT
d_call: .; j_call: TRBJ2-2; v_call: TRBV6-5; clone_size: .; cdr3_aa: CASRDDRYTGELFF; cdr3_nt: TGTGCCAGCAGAGACGACAGATACACCGGGGAGCTGTTTTTT